Given below is one TCR beta chain in context. Its antigen is currently unknown. Treatment in this sample: roughly 18 received Ad26.COV2.S at low or high dose, single or two shots; five or six received placebo; per-sample allocation not given. Collection of the samples took place on day 63 after the first injection of vaccine or placebo. It was an adult aged 18-55 years in Boston who was the donor. The trim removed 4 bases at V and 4 bases at J, leaving 6 bases unmatched. This CDR3 contains 14 residues. The germline V gene encodes CDR1 LGHNA and CDR2 YSLEER. The table came from immunoSEQ multiplex PCR; TCRdb's copy has only in-frame clones and leaves some out. The table includes under 550,000 clones, 88% detected once. The data derive from a study of Ad26.COV2.S vaccination and SARS-CoV-2 variants. About the study: The vaccine Ad26.COV2.S was put into the muscle once, or twice with 56 days between.

Broader study findings: The study found higher spike-specific TCR breadth in vaccine than placebo recipients.

This sample comprised peripheral blood, obtained in a trial of Ad26.COV2.S vaccine versus placebo. The chain recombines TRBV4-3 with TRBJ2-5; TRBD2 matches at 7 bases. This TCR was sampled from a person between 18 and 60 years old who received the Ad26.COV2.S COVID-19 vaccine or a placebo. CDR3 DNA: TGCGCCAGCAGCCTCTACTGGGGGGGAGAGACCCAGTACTTC. As protein: CASSLYWGGETQYF.